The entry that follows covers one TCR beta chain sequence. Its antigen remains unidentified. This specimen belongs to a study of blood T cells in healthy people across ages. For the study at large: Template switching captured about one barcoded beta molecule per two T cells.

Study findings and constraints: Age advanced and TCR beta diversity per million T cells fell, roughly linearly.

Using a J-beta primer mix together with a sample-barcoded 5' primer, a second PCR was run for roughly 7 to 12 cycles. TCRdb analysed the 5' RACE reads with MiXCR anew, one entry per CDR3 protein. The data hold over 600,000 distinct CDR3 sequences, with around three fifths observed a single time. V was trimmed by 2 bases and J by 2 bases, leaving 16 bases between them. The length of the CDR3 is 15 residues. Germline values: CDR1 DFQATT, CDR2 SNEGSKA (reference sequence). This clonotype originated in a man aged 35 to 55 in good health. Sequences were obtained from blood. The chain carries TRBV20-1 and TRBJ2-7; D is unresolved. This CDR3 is CSARKAAESPYEQYF. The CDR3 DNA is TGCAGTGCTAGAAAGGCAGCCGAGAGTCCCTACGAGCAGTACTTC.